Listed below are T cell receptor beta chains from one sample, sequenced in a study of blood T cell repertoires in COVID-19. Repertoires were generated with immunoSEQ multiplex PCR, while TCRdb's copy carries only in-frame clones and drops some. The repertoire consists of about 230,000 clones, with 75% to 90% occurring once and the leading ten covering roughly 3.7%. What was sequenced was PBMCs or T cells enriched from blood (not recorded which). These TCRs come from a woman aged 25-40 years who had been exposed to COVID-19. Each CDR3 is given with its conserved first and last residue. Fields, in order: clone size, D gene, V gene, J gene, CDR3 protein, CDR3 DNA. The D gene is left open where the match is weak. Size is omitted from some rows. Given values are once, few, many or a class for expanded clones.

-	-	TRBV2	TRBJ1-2	CASTFQDGYTF	TGTGCCAGCACCTTCCAGGATGGCTACACCTTC
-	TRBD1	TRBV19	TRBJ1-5	CASSIDRGLGNQPQHF	TGTGCCAGTAGTATCGACAGGGGGCTTGGCAATCAGCCCCAGCATTTT
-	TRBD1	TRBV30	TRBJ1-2	CAWSGKGQGATGYTF	TGTGCCTGGAGTGGAAAGGGACAGGGGGCGACTGGCTACACCTTC
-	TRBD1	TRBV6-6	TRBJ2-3	CASSWATGGAGDTQYF	TGTGCCAGCAGTTGGGCCACAGGGGGCGCAGGAGATACGCAGTATTTT
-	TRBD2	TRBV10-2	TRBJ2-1	CASSAGLADLSYNEQFF	TGCGCCAGCAGTGCTGGACTAGCGGACCTCTCCTACAATGAGCAGTTCTTC
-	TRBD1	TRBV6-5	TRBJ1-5	CASSRTGGQPQHF	TGTGCCAGCAGTCGGACAGGAGGTCAGCCCCAGCATTTT
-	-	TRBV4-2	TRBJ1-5	CASSQDGGSNQPQHF	TGTGCCAGCAGCCAAGACGGGGGGAGCAATCAGCCCCAGCATTTT
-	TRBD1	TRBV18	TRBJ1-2	CASSPTTGFGYTF	TGTGCCAGCTCACCCACGACAGGGTTTGGCTACACCTTC
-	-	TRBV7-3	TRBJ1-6	CASSEARDSPLHF	TGTGCCAGCAGCGAAGCGAGGGATTCACCCCTCCACTTT
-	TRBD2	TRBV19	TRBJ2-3	CASSITSGISTDTQYF	TGTGCCAGTAGTATTACTAGCGGGATTAGCACAGATACGCAGTATTTT
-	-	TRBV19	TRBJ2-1	CASSMGGDYNEQFF	TGTGCCAGTAGTATGGGAGGCGACTACAATGAGCAGTTCTTC
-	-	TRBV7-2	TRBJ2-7	CASSSPTLALYEQYF	TGTGCCAGCAGCTCCCCCACACTAGCCCTCTACGAGCAGTACTTC
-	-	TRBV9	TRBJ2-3	CASSPTSGADTQYF	TGTGCCAGCAGCCCCACCTCCGGTGCAGATACGCAGTATTTT
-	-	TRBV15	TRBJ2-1	CATSRTAGEQFF	TGTGCCACCAGCAGAACAGCGGGTGAGCAGTTCTTC
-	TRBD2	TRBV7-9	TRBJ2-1	CASSLARGEGEQFF	TGTGCCAGCAGCTTAGCACGCGGGGAGGGTGAGCAGTTCTTC
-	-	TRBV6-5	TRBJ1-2	CASSSFRAPSGRYTF	TGTGCCAGCAGTTCCTTCAGGGCCCCCAGCGGGCGGTACACCTTC
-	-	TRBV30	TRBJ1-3	CAWSVRSSGNTIYF	TGTGCCTGGAGTGTACGGAGTTCTGGAAACACCATATATTTT
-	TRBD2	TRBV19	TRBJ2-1	CASSKILAGEAYNEQFF	TGTGCCAGTAGTAAGATTCTAGCGGGAGAGGCCTACAATGAGCAGTTCTTC
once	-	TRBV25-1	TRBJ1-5	CASSEWGAQGNQPQHF	TGTGCCAGCAGTGAATGGGGAGCCCAGGGCAATCAGCCCCAGCATTTT
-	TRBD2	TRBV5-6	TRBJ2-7	CASSLSPSGINEQYF	TGTGCCAGCAGCTTGTCCCCTAGCGGGATCAACGAGCAGTACTTC
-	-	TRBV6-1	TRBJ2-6	CASSEQLSGANVLTF	TGTGCCAGCAGTGAACAGTTATCGGGGGCCAACGTCCTGACTTTC
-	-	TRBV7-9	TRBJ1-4	CASSPPPGTSATNEKLFF	TGTGCCAGCAGCCCACCCCCCGGGACATCGGCAACTAATGAAAAACTGTTTTTT
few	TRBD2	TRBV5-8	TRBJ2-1	CASSSTGLAGGPPYNEQFF	TGTGCCAGCAGCTCCACGGGACTAGCGGGAGGGCCCCCCTACAATGAGCAGTTCTTC
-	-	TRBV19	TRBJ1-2	CASSVAAGGAYGYTF	TGTGCCAGTAGCGTAGCCGCTGGAGGGGCTTATGGCTACACCTTC
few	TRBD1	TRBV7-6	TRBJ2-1	CASSSKRTGNNEQFF	TGTGCCAGCAGCTCCAAGAGGACAGGGAACAATGAGCAGTTCTTC
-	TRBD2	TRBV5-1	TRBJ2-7	CASSLLLAGGTLSSYEQYF	TGCGCCAGCAGCCTCCTACTAGCGGGAGGGACCCTAAGCTCCTACGAGCAGTACTTC
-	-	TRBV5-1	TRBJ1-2	CASSLEGEPGYGYTF	TGCGCCAGCAGCTTGGAGGGGGAGCCGGGCTATGGCTACACCTTC
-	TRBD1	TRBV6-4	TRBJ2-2	CASSLDRGTTNTGELFF	TGTGCCAGCAGCTTGGACAGGGGGACGACGAACACCGGGGAGCTGTTTTTT
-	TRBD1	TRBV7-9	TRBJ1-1	CASSDRGNTEAFF	TGTGCCAGCAGCGACAGGGGGAACACTGAAGCTTTCTTT
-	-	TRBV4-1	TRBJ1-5	CASSPRRGLDQPQHF	TGCGCCAGCAGCCCCCGACGCGGGCTGGATCAGCCCCAGCATTTT
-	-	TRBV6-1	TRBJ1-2	CASSDGGYYGYTF	TGTGCCAGCAGTGACGGAGGGTACTATGGCTACACCTTC
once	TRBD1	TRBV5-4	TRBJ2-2	CASSLARQGNTGELFF	TGTGCCAGCAGCTTGGCTAGACAGGGGAACACCGGGGAGCTGTTTTTT
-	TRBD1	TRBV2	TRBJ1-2	CASSEWDRSWDYGYTF	TGTGCCAGCAGTGAATGGGACAGGAGTTGGGACTATGGCTACACCTTC
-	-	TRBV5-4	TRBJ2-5	CASSFGSRLKETQYF	TGTGCCAGCAGCTTCGGGTCGCGGTTGAAAGAGACCCAGTACTTC
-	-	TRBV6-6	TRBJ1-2	CASGHKYGYTF	TGTGCCTCGGGACACAAGTATGGCTACACCTTC
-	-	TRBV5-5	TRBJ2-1	CASSSTGPPGNEQFF	TGTGCCAGCAGCTCCACAGGCCCCCCAGGCAATGAGCAGTTCTTC
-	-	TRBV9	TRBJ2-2	CASSQAAGNTGELFF	TGTGCCAGCAGCCAGGCGGCGGGAAACACCGGGGAGCTGTTTTTT
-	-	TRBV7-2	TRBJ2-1	CASSLFSREIDEQFF	TGTGCCAGCAGCTTATTCTCTCGGGAGATAGATGAGCAGTTCTTC
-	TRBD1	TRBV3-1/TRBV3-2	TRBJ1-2	CASSLEVRGFGYTF	TGTGCCAGCAGCCTCGAAGTCAGGGGGTTTGGCTACACCTTC
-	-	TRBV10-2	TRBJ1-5	CASSLDSANQPQHF	TGCGCCAGCAGCCTCGACAGCGCCAATCAGCCCCAGCATTTT
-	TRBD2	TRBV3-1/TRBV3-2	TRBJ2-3	CASSQYRLAGTDTQYF	TGTGCCAGCAGCCAATACAGACTAGCGGGCACAGATACGCAGTATTTT
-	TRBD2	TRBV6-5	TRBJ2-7	CASRSSGSPHEQYF	TGTGCCAGCAGATCTAGCGGGAGTCCCCACGAGCAGTACTTC
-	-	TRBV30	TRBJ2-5	CAWSGEGTQYF	TGTGCCTGGAGTGGAGAGGGGACCCAGTACTTC
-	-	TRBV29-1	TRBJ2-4	CSGGTPSIQYF	TGCAGCGGAGGGACACCCTCAATTCAGTACTTC
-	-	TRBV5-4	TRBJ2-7	CASSSTTGRASYEQYF	TGTGCCAGCAGCTCTACCACAGGGAGGGCCTCCTACGAGCAGTACTTC